What follows are 30 T cell receptor beta chains derived from one specimen sequenced in a study of a mutant IDH1 vaccine in newly diagnosed glioma. The data were produced by immunoSEQ multiplex PCR, yet TCRdb's version contains in-frame clones alone and is incomplete. The sample lists roughly 99,000 clones; about 87% were seen once. The time point was: baseline, week 1 (first vaccination visit). Treatment indicated: pre-vaccination baseline after standard-of-care therapy. Here the sequenced sample was PBMCs, taken from a glioma patient treated with radiotherapy, temozolomide or both. These receptors originate from a woman in her fifties or sixties with glioma.

V is TRBV25-1 and J is TRBJ2-3, with 9 bases matching TRBD2. The CDR3 consists of 16 residues. CDR1 and CDR2 from the germline V gene are MGHDK and SYGVNS. V lost 3 bases to trimming and J lost 2 bases; unmatched junction nucleotides: 6. In DNA, the CDR3 is TGTGCCAGCAGTGACCCGACTAGCGGAAACACAGATACGCAGTATTTT. Translation: CASSDPTSGNTDTQYF.

V is TRBV12-5 and J is TRBJ2-7; 8 bases align to TRBD1. Trimming took 6 bases from V and 2 from J; bases not matched to a gene: 9. Germline CDR1 LGHNT, CDR2 FRNRAP. The CDR3 totals 15 residues. DNA for the CDR3: TGTGCTAGTGGGCAAAGGGACAGGCCCACCTACGAGCAGTACTTC. Translating it yields CASGQRDRPTYEQYF.

CDR3 residues: CASKEAGDYGYTF. The CDR3 coding sequence is TGTGCCAGCAAGGAGGCCGGGGACTATGGCTACACCTTC. The chain links TRBV6-5 to TRBJ1-2, with D uncertain. The ends were cut back, 7 bases at V and 3 bases at J, with 12 bases in the middle. CDR1 MNHEY and CDR2 SVGAGI come from the germline V gene. The CDR3 has 13 residues.

V is TRBV12-5 and J is TRBJ2-3; the D gene could be TRBD1 or TRBD2 (5 bases each). This CDR3 has 14 residues. The germline V gene encodes CDR1 LGHNT and CDR2 FRNRAP. Trimming removed 2 bases from V and 5 bases from J, with 11 bases in between. The CDR3 reads CASGLRAGGDTQYF. CDR3 bases: TGTGCTAGTGGTTTGCGGGCTGGGGGAGATACGCAGTATTTT.

The chain has TRBV11-2 and TRBJ1-2, with D uncertain. V was clipped by 4 bases and J by 7 bases, with 16 bases between them. Germline CDR1 and CDR2: SGHAT and FQNNGV. The CDR3 extends over 14 amino acids. CDR3 in amino acids: CASSSLRESGGYTF. The CDR3 nucleotides are TGTGCCAGCAGCTCCCTCCGGGAGTCCGGTGGCTACACCTTC.

This chain joins TRBV13 and TRBJ2-3; D may match TRBD1 or TRBD2 (5 bases each). The CDR3 is 10 amino acids. Germline loops: CDR1 PRHDT, CDR2 FYEKMQ (reference sequence). Trimming stripped 8 bases from V and 14 bases from J, with 14 bases between. The CDR3, as DNA: TGTGCCAGCGGGGGACGGGTGTCGTATTTT. This encodes CASGGRVSYF.

This sequence joins TRBV9 and TRBJ2-3; D remains ambiguous. Looked up from germline, CDR1 is SGDLS and CDR2 is YYNGEE. This CDR3 contains 14 residues. Trimming pared 0 bases from V and 0 bases from J, leaving 5 bases between. Written as DNA, the CDR3 is TGTGCCAGCAGCGTAGTGGGCAGCACAGATACGCAGTATTTT. It codes for CASSVVGSTDTQYF.

The chain carries TRBV29-1 and TRBJ2-7; tentatively, D is TRBD1 (5 bases). Per the germline V gene, CDR1 is SQVTM and CDR2 is ANQGSEA. V was pared by 6 bases and J by 0 bases, with 12 bases between. This CDR3 has 13 residues. CDR3 loop: CSVAAQGSYEQYF. The DNA for the CDR3 is TGCAGCGTCGCCGCCCAGGGCTCCTACGAGCAGTACTTC.

The chain couples TRBV19 to TRBJ2-2, with D possibly being TRBD2 (5 bases). The CDR3 is 16 residues long. The germline V gene has CDR1 LNHDA and CDR2 SQIVND (reference sequence). V lost 6 bases, J lost 4 bases, and 18 bases lay in between. The CDR3 DNA follows: TGTGCCAGTAGGACGGGTAGCAGACGGGGCACCGGGGAGCTGTTTTTT. Protein product: CASRTGSRRGTGELFF. The full variable domain, its missing parts supplied by reference TRBV19 and TRBJ2-2, is DGGITQSPKYLFRKEGQNVTLSCEQNLNHDAMYWYRQDPGQGLRLIYYSQIVNDFQKGDIAEGYSVSREKKESFPLTVTSAQKNPTAFYLCASRTGSRRGTGELFFGEGSRLTVL.

The chain is built from TRBV7-9 and TRBJ2-5; D is ambiguous. Trimming stripped 5 bases from V and 0 bases from J, with 13 bases between. CDR3 size: 15 residues. The germline V gene has CDR1 SEHNR and CDR2 FQNEAQ (reference sequence). In nucleotides, the CDR3 is TGTGCCAGCAGCACCTCGGATGAGTACCAAGAGACCCAGTACTTC. This gives the protein CASSTSDEYQETQYF. The full variable domain, its missing parts supplied by reference TRBV7-9 and TRBJ2-5, is DTGVSQNPRHKITKRGQNVTFRCDPISEHNRLYWYRQTLGQGPEFLTYFQNEAQLEKSRLLSDRFSAERPKGSFSTLEIQRTEQGDSAMYLCASSTSDEYQETQYFGPGTRLLVL.

The chain links TRBV6-1 to TRBJ2-5, with D hard to call. The germline V gene encodes CDR1 MNHNS and CDR2 SASEGT. This CDR3 comprises 13 residues. V lost 3 bases, J lost 4 bases, and 9 bases lay in between. The CDR3 sequence: CASSDTPGETQYF. The CDR3, as DNA: TGTGCCAGCAGTGATACCCCCGGAGAGACCCAGTACTTC.

This chain connects TRBV28 to TRBJ2-7, with 9 bases aligning to TRBD1. The germline gives CDR1 MDHEN, CDR2 SYDVKM. The J segment lost 4 bases and the V segment lost 5 bases, leaving 12 bases of the junction unmatched. The CDR3 has 16 amino acids. As DNA, the CDR3 is TGTGCCAGCAGTGTCTTTACCGGGACAGGGAGGTACGAGCAGTACTTC. Residues: CASSVFTGTGRYEQYF.

J is TRBJ2-4 and V is TRBV27; D is unclear. From germline, CDR1 is MNHEY and CDR2 SMNVEV (reference sequence). Trimming stripped 6 bases from V and 3 bases from J, with 9 bases between. This CDR3 comprises 13 residues. CDR3 amino acids: CASSLKGKNIQYF. The DNA of the CDR3 is TGTGCCAGCAGCCTCAAAGGCAAAAACATTCAGTACTTC.

This CDR3 reads CASSLGGSREGPDTQYF. The DNA of the CDR3 is TGTGCCAGCAGCTTAGGGGGGAGCCGGGAGGGCCCCGATACGCAGTATTTT. This sequence joins TRBV13 and TRBJ2-3; 8 nucleotides align to TRBD2. With V trimmed by 0 bases and J by 6 bases, 11 bases remained unmatched. Germline assignment: CDR1 PRHDT and CDR2 FYEKMQ (reference sequence). The CDR3 runs to 17 residues. Supplemented by reference TRBV13 and TRBJ2-3, the full variable domain reads AAGVIQSPRHLIKEKRETATLKCYPIPRHDTVYWYQQGPGQDPQFLISFYEKMQSDKGSIPDRFSAQQFSDYHSELNMSSLELGDSALYFCASSLGGSREGPDTQYFGPGTRLTVL.

The chain carries TRBV2 and TRBJ1-3; the D gene is possibly TRBD1 (5 bases). The CDR3 covers 15 residues. The V gene's germline CDR1 is SNHLY and CDR2 FYNNEI. V lost 5 bases and J lost 2, with 13 bases in between. CDR3 sequence (DNA): TGTGCCAGCAGTCTTGGGACTAGCACTGGAAACACCATATATTTT. Its protein is CASSLGTSTGNTIYF.

This chain connects TRBV6-1 to TRBJ2-5, with TRBD1 matching over 8 bases. The assigned J gene may be wrong: the sequence end matches TRBJ2-7 better. Germline V CDR1 and CDR2: MNHNS, SASEGT. CDR3 length: 13 amino acids. Here the CDR3 DNA reads TGTGCCAGCAGACGGACAGGGACGGCCGAGCAGTACTTC. Protein product: CASRRTGTAEQYF.

The chain couples TRBV5-6 to TRBJ2-2; the D is unclear. V gave up 4 bases and J gave up 4 bases, with 11 bases separating them. The CDR3 consists of 14 residues. CDR1 is SGHDT, CDR2 YYEEEE, per germline. The CDR3 bases are TGTGCCAGCAGCCCATTTGACGTCACCGGGGAGCTGTTTTTT. Amino acids: CASSPFDVTGELFF. Looking up the rest from reference TRBV5-6 and TRBJ2-2 gives the full variable domain: DAGVTQSPTHLIKTRGQQVTLRCSPKSGHDTVSWYQQALGQGPQFIFQYYEEEERQRGNFPDRFSGHQFPNYSSELNVNALLLGDSALYLCASSPFDVTGELFFGEGSRLTVL.

This chain joins TRBV28 and TRBJ1-1; D is uncertain. The CDR3 covers 14 residues. Looked up from germline, CDR1 is MDHEN and CDR2 is SYDVKM. Trimming left V 6 bases short and J 0 bases short, with 11 bases between. CDR3 protein: CASSLRAMNTEAFF. Here the CDR3 DNA reads TGTGCCAGCAGCCTTAGGGCGATGAACACTGAAGCTTTCTTT.

The V gene is TRBV10-3, the J gene TRBJ1-4; D ambiguous. Germline CDR1 reads ENHRY; CDR2 reads SYGVKD. Trimming left V 5 bases short and J 8 bases short, with 12 bases between. This CDR3 spans 13 amino acids. This chain's CDR3 is CAISQGLGEKLFF. The CDR3 DNA follows: TGTGCCATCAGTCAAGGCCTAGGGGAAAAACTGTTTTTT.

This chain joins TRBV5-1 and TRBJ2-1; D gene unclear. CDR3 length: 13 residues. CDR1 is SGHRS, CDR2 YFSETQ, per germline. Trimming removed 7 bases from V and 0 bases from J, with 8 bases in between. This CDR3 reads CASGLSSYNEQFF. CDR3 sequence (DNA): TGCGCCAGCGGGTTGAGCTCCTACAATGAGCAGTTCTTC.

The chain joins TRBV7-9 to TRBJ2-1; D is unresolved. Germline V CDR1 and CDR2: SEHNR, FQNEAQ (reference sequence). There are 12 residues in the CDR3. V lost 5 bases to trimming and J lost 5 bases, with 7 bases between them. The CDR3 sequence: CASSPVNNEQFF. Here the CDR3 DNA reads TGTGCCAGCAGCCCCGTCAACAATGAGCAGTTCTTC. The full variable domain, in which reference TRBV7-9 and TRBJ2-1 provide the parts outside the CDR3, is DTGVSQNPRHKITKRGQNVTFRCDPISEHNRLYWYRQTLGQGPEFLTYFQNEAQLEKSRLLSDRFSAERPKGSFSTLEIQRTEQGDSAMYLCASSPVNNEQFFGPGTRLTVL.

V and J are TRBV11-2 and TRBJ2-2; no reliable D call. Germline lookup yields CDR1 SGHAT and CDR2 FQNNGV. V was cut by 0 bases and J by 5 bases, with 4 bases left in between. The CDR3 has 13 residues. The CDR3 DNA sequence: TGTGCCAGCAGCTTAGAAGGGACCGGGGAGCTGTTTTTT. Amino acids: CASSLEGTGELFF.

This chain joins TRBV19 and TRBJ2-2; D tentatively reads TRBD1 or TRBD2 (5 bases each). Germline V CDR1 and CDR2: LNHDA, SQIVND (reference sequence). There are 18 residues in the CDR3. Deletions cut 0 bases from V and 1 base from J, with 15 bases between. CDR3 sequence: CASSIEGPLSGNTGELFF. The CDR3 DNA sequence: TGTGCCAGTAGTATAGAGGGACCGCTAAGTGGGAACACCGGGGAGCTGTTTTTT.

This clone was seen once. The J gene is TRBJ1-1, the V gene TRBV19, with D possibly being TRBD1 (5 bases). Trimming shortened V by 7 bases and J by 4 bases, and 19 bases separated the two germline ends. Germline lookup yields CDR1 LNHDA and CDR2 SQIVND (reference sequence). The CDR3 totals 15 residues. For the CDR3, the DNA is TGTGCCAGTATCTCGTCAGGGCCGACGAGCACTGAAGCTTTCTTT. Protein sequence: CASISSGPTSTEAFF. Drawing the rest from reference TRBV19 and TRBJ1-1, the complete variable domain is DGGITQSPKYLFRKEGQNVTLSCEQNLNHDAMYWYRQDPGQGLRLIYYSQIVNDFQKGDIAEGYSVSREKKESFPLTVTSAQKNPTAFYLCASISSGPTSTEAFFGQGTRLTVV.

This clone was seen a single time. This chain connects TRBV14 to TRBJ2-1; no reliable D call. Trimming pared 0 bases from V and 6 bases from J, leaving 6 bases between. Germline V gene sequence: CDR1 SGHDN, CDR2 FVKESK. This CDR3 is built from 13 residues. CDR3 region: CASSQERRNEQFF. The CDR3 region has the DNA TGTGCCAGCAGCCAAGAAAGGCGCAATGAGCAGTTCTTC.

CDR3 sequence (DNA): TGTGCTAGTAACCGGGACGGAGGATTCTACGAGCAGTACTTC. Amino acids: CASNRDGGFYEQYF. This rearrangement joins TRBV12-5 to TRBJ2-7; D tentatively reads TRBD1 or TRBD2 (5 bases each). The CDR3 is 14 amino acids. From germline, CDR1 is LGHNT and CDR2 FRNRAP. The germline V and J ends were trimmed by 8 bases and 3 bases, with 17 bases remaining between them. Variable domain in full (rest from reference TRBV12-5 and TRBJ2-7): DARVTQTPRHKVTEMGQEVTMRCQPILGHNTVFWYRQTMMQGLELLAYFRNRAPLDDSGMPKDRFSAEMPDATLATLKIQPSEPRDSAVYFCASNRDGGFYEQYFGPGTRLTVT.

The rearrangement uses TRBV5-4 and TRBJ1-1; 10 bases fit TRBD1. V was clipped by 4 bases and J by 1 base; unmatched bases: 4. Germline V CDR1 and CDR2: SGHNT, YYREEE (reference sequence). The CDR3 has 15 amino acids. The chain's CDR3 is CASSQGQGENTEAFF. CDR3 DNA sequence: TGTGCCAGCAGCCAAGGACAGGGGGAGAACACTGAAGCTTTCTTT.

The chain employs TRBV6-6 and TRBJ1-1, with unresolved D. CDR1 is MNHNY, CDR2 SVGAGI, per germline (reference sequence). The CDR3 covers 13 residues. The V end lost 8 bases, the J end lost 0 bases, and 10 bases lay between the germline ends. The CDR3 spells CASRSQLNTEAFF. The DNA of the CDR3 is TGTGCCAGCCGGTCGCAGTTGAACACTGAAGCTTTCTTT.

The genes are TRBV2 and TRBJ2-7; 7 bases line up with TRBD1. In germline, CDR1 is SNHLY, CDR2 FYNNEI. The CDR3 length is 16 residues. V gave up 4 bases and J gave up 1 base; unmatched junction bases: 10. The CDR3 region is CASSGPGQQDSYEQYF. The DNA of the CDR3 is TGTGCCAGCAGTGGGCCGGGACAGCAGGATTCCTACGAGCAGTACTTC.

V and J are TRBV10-1 and TRBJ2-5; TRBD2 matches at 13 bases. The CDR3 spans 16 residues. Trimming at V came to 6 bases and at J to 2 bases, leaving 6 bases not matched to a gene. Germline V gene lookup returns CDR1 WNHNN and CDR2 SYGVQD (reference sequence). CDR3 protein: CASSQTTSGRQETQYF. CDR3 nucleotides: TGCGCCAGCAGCCAGACGACTAGCGGGAGGCAAGAGACCCAGTACTTC.